This T cell receptor beta chain was sequenced in a study of blood T cell repertoires in COVID-19. For the study at large: There were acute and convalescent COVID-19 samples, and they came from the United States, Italy and Spain. PBMCs, B-cell-depleted T cells, or T cells provided the cDNA or gDNA that made up the material.

Per the authors' pipeline: Nucleated cell number was recorded as an estimate derived from reference gene primer amplification. TCRdb keeps only in-frame clones here, not all; method: immunoSEQ multiplex PCR. Clone size and V and J calls were adopted from that table, with D and trimming inferred from the DNA. The sample lists hundreds of thousands of clones; almost 90% were seen once. The CDR3 extends over 15 amino acids. Germline loops: CDR1 KGHSH, CDR2 LQKENI. With 3 bases clipped from V and 7 bases from J, the junction kept 1 base outside the gene matches. The sequenced sample consisted of PBMCs or T cells enriched from blood (not recorded which). This rearrangement joins TRBV18 to TRBJ1-6; 12 bases align to TRBD1. The sequence was collected from a woman younger than 35 with acute COVID-19. CDR3 bases: TGTGCCAGCTCACCGGGACAGGGGGCGAATTCACCCCTCCACTTT. It encodes CASSPGQGANSPLHF.